This T cell receptor (beta chain) is from a study of cytomegalovirus exposure and HLA in healthy donors. PCR was performed using 60 Vbeta and 13 Jbeta primers. The method was immunoSEQ multiplex PCR; TCRdb's version includes in-frame clones alone and lacks a portion of them. The sample has about 200,000 clones, about 85% seen once. This CDR3 spans 16 amino acids. Germline lookup yields CDR1 SGHAT and CDR2 FQNNGV. The ends were cut back, 1 base at V and 1 base at J, with 11 bases in the middle. The TCR was taken from a boy aged 2 to 10 in good health and CMV-seronegative. The source material was PBMCs. The chain uses TRBV11-2 and TRBJ1-5; D ambiguous. CDR3 sequence reads: CASSLVSARSNQPQHF. For the CDR3, the DNA is TGTGCCAGCAGCTTAGTATCCGCCAGGAGCAATCAGCCCCAGCATTTT. Full variable domain (rest looked up from reference TRBV11-2 and TRBJ1-5): EAGVAQSPRYKIIEKRQSVAFWCNPISGHATLYWYQQILGQGPKLLIQFQNNGVVDDSQLPKDRFSAERLKGVDSTLKIQPAKLEDSAVYLCASSLVSARSNQPQHFGDGTRLSIL.